Each of the 31 T cell receptor beta chains below was sequenced from the same sample in a study of blood T cell repertoires in COVID-19. The data were produced by immunoSEQ multiplex PCR, yet TCRdb's version contains in-frame clones alone and is incomplete. The sample includes about 200,000 clones, about 85% of them seen just once. Material: peripheral blood. The receptor set was obtained from a woman older than 75 with acute or convalescent COVID-19.

This clone has just a few counts. The J gene is TRBJ1-1, the V gene TRBV27, with TRBD1 identical over 11 bases. V lost 2 bases, J lost 7 bases, and 12 bases stayed unmatched. The CDR3 is 17 amino acids. Per germline, CDR1 MNHEY and CDR2 SMNVEV (reference sequence). The CDR3 DNA reads as TGTGCCAGCAGTTTACCCTCGGGACAGGGGGAATGGGGTGAAGCTTTCTTT. Translating gives CASSLPSGQGEWGEAFF.

The V and J genes are TRBV6-5 and TRBJ1-4; D not resolved. Trimming took off 8 bases at V and 2 bases at J, with 12 bases between the two ends. The CDR3 length is 14 residues. Looked up from germline, CDR1 is MNHEY and CDR2 is SVGAGI. The CDR3 spells CASGIAMTNEKLFF. The CDR3 bases are TGTGCCAGCGGAATAGCCATGACTAATGAAAAACTGTTTTTT.

V gene TRBV6-5 combines with J gene TRBJ1-2; TRBD1 matches 7 bases. With 6 bases clipped from V and 4 bases from J, the junction kept 5 bases outside the gene matches. This CDR3 region has 13 residues. Per the germline V gene, CDR1 is MNHEY and CDR2 is SVGAGI. The CDR3, as DNA: TGTGCCAGCAGCCAACAGGGGCTCTATGGCTACACCTTC. Translating it yields CASSQQGLYGYTF.

This clone turned up a few times. This rearrangement joins TRBV18 to TRBJ1-1; 11 bases fit TRBD1. CDR1 KGHSH and CDR2 LQKENI come from the germline V gene. CDR3 length: 16 residues. V lost 1 base and J lost 4; bases outside the gene matches: 5. Written as DNA, the CDR3 is TGTGCCAGCTCACCACAGGTCGGGACAGGGGGCACTGAAGCTTTCTTT. The encoded protein is CASSPQVGTGGTEAFF. Full variable domain (missing parts from reference TRBV18 and TRBJ1-1): NAGVMQNPRHLVRRRGQEARLRCSPMKGHSHVYWYRQLPEEGLKFMVYLQKENIIDESGMPKERFSAEFPKEGPSILRIQQVVRGDSAAYFCASSPQVGTGGTEAFFGQGTRLTVV.

The chain carries TRBV6-1 and TRBJ2-3; TRBD2 aligns across 7 bases. V shed 2 bases, J shed 5 bases, and the junction held 16 bases outside the gene matches. Germline CDR1 is MNHNS and CDR2 is SASEGT. The CDR3 consists of 18 residues. The DNA of the CDR3 is TGTGCCAGCAGTGAACGAATAGCAGGCGGGAGTTTTTTAGATACGCAGTATTTT. Protein: CASSERIAGGSFLDTQYF.

This sequence joins TRBV7-2 and TRBJ2-3; 12 bases fit TRBD2. The CDR3 runs 16 residues. V was pared by 4 bases and J by 5 bases, with 7 bases of the junction left unmatched. Germline assignment: CDR1 SGHTA and CDR2 FQGNSA. The CDR3 reads CASSSRLAGALDTQYF. The CDR3 DNA reads TGTGCCAGCAGCTCTCGACTAGCGGGAGCCTTAGATACGCAGTATTTT. The variable domain in full, completed from reference TRBV7-2 and TRBJ2-3, reads GAGVSQSPSNKVTEKGKDVELRCDPISGHTALYWYRQSLGQGLEFLIYFQGNSAPDKSGLPSDRFSAERTGGSVSTLTIQRTQQEDSAVYLCASSSRLAGALDTQYFGPGTRLTVL.

The gene calls are TRBV19 and TRBJ2-3; perhaps TRBD2 as D (6 bases). V lost 6 bases and J 8 bases, leaving 21 bases between the germline ends. The length of the CDR3 is 15 residues. Germline CDR1 and CDR2: LNHDA and SQIVND (reference sequence). In DNA, the CDR3 is TGTGCCAGTAGATTAATGGGACTTCTTCCGACTACGCAGTATTTT. Protein sequence: CASRLMGLLPTTQYF.

V and J are TRBV10-1 and TRBJ2-7; D is possibly TRBD1 (6 bases). The CDR3 totals 15 residues. The germline CDR1 and CDR2 sequences are WNHNN and SYGVQD (reference sequence). Trimming took off 2 bases at V and 4 bases at J, with 15 bases between the two ends. The CDR3 DNA reads as TGCGCCAGCAGTGAGAGGGGGACGGGCGAATACGAGCAGTACTTC. Its translation: CASSERGTGEYEQYF.

V gene TRBV10-1 combines with J gene TRBJ2-3, with TRBD1 matching 8 bases. This CDR3 region has 16 residues. CDR1 WNHNN and CDR2 SYGVQD come from the germline V gene (reference sequence). The V gene end was trimmed by 1 base and the J gene end by 2 bases; junction bases not matched to a gene: 5. The CDR3 loop is CASSEFRTGITDTQYF. The CDR3 DNA reads TGCGCCAGCAGTGAGTTCCGGACAGGGATCACAGATACGCAGTATTTT.

This chain links TRBV11-3 with TRBJ2-2; 7 nucleotides agree with TRBD1. This CDR3 has 15 amino acids. Germline CDR1 is SGHNT and CDR2 is YENEEA. With V trimmed by 3 bases and J by 4 bases, 5 bases remained unmatched. The CDR3 loop is CASSLTGRTTGELFF. CDR3 DNA sequence: TGTGCCAGCAGCTTGACAGGGCGGACCACCGGGGAGCTGTTTTTT.

The chain employs TRBV18 and TRBJ1-1; D might be TRBD1 (5 bases). V shed 2 bases and J shed 1 base, with 14 bases lying between them. Germline CDR1 is KGHSH and CDR2 is LQKENI. The CDR3 length is 16 residues. The CDR3 is CASSPIGGTANTEAFF. In DNA, the CDR3 is TGTGCCAGCTCACCAATCGGGGGAACTGCGAACACTGAAGCTTTCTTT.

The chain employs TRBV11-3 and TRBJ2-7; D perhaps matches TRBD1 (5 bases). CDR1 and CDR2 from the germline V gene are SGHNT and YENEEA. V lost 5 bases and J lost 1, with 12 bases in between. The CDR3 has 14 amino acids. In DNA, the CDR3 is TGTGCCAGCAGCCCAGGGCCAAGGTCCTACGAGCAGTACTTC. Amino acids: CASSPGPRSYEQYF.

This chain links TRBV7-9 with TRBJ2-7; D not resolved. The CDR3 is 12 residues long. Germline CDR1 SEHNR, CDR2 FQNEAQ (reference sequence). V lost 1 base, J lost 6 bases, and 7 bases lay in between. CDR3: CASSLVSLEQYF. Written as DNA, the CDR3 is TGTGCCAGCAGCTTAGTCTCCCTCGAGCAGTACTTC. Complete variable domain (other parts from reference TRBV7-9 and TRBJ2-7): DTGVSQNPRHKITKRGQNVTFRCDPISEHNRLYWYRQTLGQGPEFLTYFQNEAQLEKSRLLSDRFSAERPKGSFSTLEIQRTEQGDSAMYLCASSLVSLEQYFGPGTRLTVT.

The chain carries TRBV7-8 and TRBJ2-7; no clear D gene. Trimming left V 4 bases short and J 4 bases short, with 11 bases between. This CDR3 is 13 amino acids long. CDR1 SGHVS and CDR2 FQNEAQ come from the germline V gene. The CDR3 DNA reads as TGTGCCAGCAGCTGGAACGAGAGGTACGAGCAGTACTTC. Protein: CASSWNERYEQYF.

The rearrangement links TRBV4-1 to TRBJ2-5; D not resolved. Trimming took off 4 bases at V and 3 bases at J, with 9 bases between the two ends. The V gene's germline CDR1 is MGHRA and CDR2 YSYEKL. The length of the CDR3 is 13 residues. The CDR3 region is CASSREREETQYF. The CDR3 region has the DNA TGCGCCAGCAGCCGAGAACGAGAAGAGACCCAGTACTTC.

The chain joins TRBV27 to TRBJ2-6, with D perhaps TRBD2 (5 bases). This CDR3 spans 14 amino acids. The V gene lost 6 bases and the J gene lost 2 bases, with 8 bases spanning the gap. In germline, CDR1 is MNHEY, CDR2 SMNVEV (reference sequence). The CDR3 protein is CASREGAGANVLTF. CDR3 bases: TGTGCCAGCAGAGAGGGAGCTGGGGCCAACGTCCTGACTTTC. Combining the CDR3 with reference TRBV27 and TRBJ2-6 gives the whole variable domain EAQVTQNPRYLITVTGKKLTVTCSQNMNHEYMSWYRQDPGLGLRQIYYSMNVEVTDKGDVPEGYKVSRKEKRNFPLILESPSPNQTSLYFCASREGAGANVLTFGAGSRLTVL.

The chain employs TRBV5-1 and TRBJ1-6, with TRBD1 matching 7 bases. The junction had 3 bases not matched to a gene; V was cut back by 0 bases and J by 6 bases. CDR1 and CDR2 from the germline V gene are SGHRS and YFSETQ. This CDR3 has 15 amino acids. CDR3 region: CASSLAGQTNSPLHF. The CDR3 coding sequence is TGCGCCAGCAGCTTGGCGGGACAGACTAATTCACCCCTCCACTTT.

This chain uses TRBV7-8 with TRBJ2-7; no clear D. CDR3 length: 13 amino acids. Germline V lookup: CDR1 SGHVS, CDR2 FQNEAQ. V gave up 1 base and J gave up 3 bases, with 7 bases separating them. CDR3 nucleotides: TGTGCCAGCAGCTTAGTCCCCCGCTACGAGCAGTACTTC. This translates into CASSLVPRYEQYF.

This sequence joins TRBV9 and TRBJ2-7; D is ambiguous. Trimming left V 4 bases short and J 5 bases short, with 13 bases between. The CDR3 loop spans 13 amino acids. Germline V CDR1 and CDR2: SGDLS, YYNGEE. The CDR3 sequence: CASSPPGLDEQYF. Written as DNA, the CDR3 is TGTGCCAGCAGCCCTCCAGGATTGGACGAGCAGTACTTC.

The chain combines TRBV29-1 with TRBJ2-3; D is undetermined. Trimming stripped 3 bases from V and 6 bases from J, with 13 bases between. There are 13 residues in the CDR3. CDR1 and CDR2 (germline): SQVTM, ANQGSEA. The CDR3 reads CSVDIQPGDTQYF. The CDR3 coding sequence is TGCAGCGTTGATATCCAGCCCGGGGATACGCAGTATTTT.

CDR3 loop: CASSQPGQGQHEQYF. CDR3 nucleotides: TGTGCCAGCAGCCAGCCGGGACAGGGTCAGCACGAGCAGTACTTC. The V gene is TRBV4-2, the J gene TRBJ2-7, with 9 bases lining up with TRBD1. The V gene end was trimmed by 3 bases and the J gene end by 5 bases; junction bases not matched to a gene: 8. Germline V gene sequence: CDR1 LGHNA, CDR2 YNFKEQ. The CDR3 is 15 residues long.

V is TRBV7-2 and J is TRBJ2-2, with D maybe TRBD1 (5 bases). Looked up from germline, CDR1 is SGHTA and CDR2 is FQGNSA. Deletions cut 2 bases from V and 0 bases from J, with 10 bases between. The CDR3 is 16 amino acids. DNA for the CDR3: TGTGCCAGCAGCTTAATGCGACAGCCGAACACCGGGGAGCTGTTTTTT. Translated: CASSLMRQPNTGELFF.

The rearrangement joins TRBV3-1 (or the pseudogene TRBV3-2) to TRBJ2-1, with TRBD1 matching 8 bases. The CDR3 is 14 residues long. CDR1 is LGHDT, CDR2 YNNKEL, per germline (reference sequence). Trimming removed 8 bases from V and 6 bases from J; junction bases left unmatched: 9. CDR3 in amino acids: CASPGRDRPNEQFF. CDR3 in DNA: TGTGCCAGCCCCGGGCGGGACAGGCCCAATGAGCAGTTCTTC.

The gene calls are TRBV30 and TRBJ1-1; TRBD1 might be the D (6 bases). CDR1 GTSNPN and CDR2 SVGIG come from the germline V gene (reference sequence). The CDR3 consists of 14 residues. V lost 4 bases, J lost 5 bases, and 17 bases lay in between. CDR3 amino acids: CAWKVSGASTEAFF. The CDR3 region has the DNA TGTGCCTGGAAGGTATCAGGGGCAAGTACTGAAGCTTTCTTT.

The chain is built from TRBV11-2 and TRBJ2-7; 12 positions match TRBD2. V was pared by 4 bases and J by 3 bases, with 4 bases of the junction left unmatched. Germline V gene lookup returns CDR1 SGHAT and CDR2 FQNNGV. The CDR3 runs 15 residues. The CDR3: CASSSGLAGIYEQYF. Here the CDR3 DNA reads TGTGCCAGCAGCTCCGGACTAGCGGGGATCTACGAGCAGTACTTC.

The chain uses TRBV18 and TRBJ1-5; D is undetermined. The CDR3 loop spans 14 amino acids. Trimming pared 3 bases from V and 0 bases from J, leaving 6 bases between. Germline CDR1 KGHSH, CDR2 LQKENI. The CDR3 spells CASSPNYSNQPQHF. The DNA for the CDR3 is TGTGCCAGCTCACCTAACTATAGCAATCAGCCCCAGCATTTT.

In regard to this clone: The sample contains more than one DNA sequence encoding this CDR3. The V gene is TRBV28, the J gene TRBJ2-1; D gene uncertain. From germline, CDR1 is MDHEN and CDR2 SYDVKM. V shed 6 bases and J shed 0 bases, with 9 bases lying between them. CDR3 length equals 14 residues. CDR3 sequence: CASSSGASYNEQFF. The CDR3 DNA is TGTGCCAGCAGCTCCGGAGCCTCCTACAATGAGCAGTTCTTC.

The genes are TRBV29-1 and TRBJ2-3, with D perhaps matching TRBD1 (5 bases). V dropped 4 bases and J dropped 6 bases, with 17 bases sitting between them. Germline lookup yields CDR1 SQVTM and CDR2 ANQGSEA. The CDR3 spans 14 residues. CDR3 loop: CSVAIGQGGDTQYF. For the CDR3, the DNA is TGCAGCGTTGCTATCGGGCAGGGTGGGGATACGCAGTATTTT.

This chain joins TRBV19 and TRBJ1-2; D is unresolved. V was cut by 7 bases and J by 6 bases, with 21 bases left in between. The germline gives CDR1 LNHDA, CDR2 SQIVND (reference sequence). This CDR3 comprises 15 residues. CDR3 sequence reads: CASKQVERGVHGYTF. The CDR3, as DNA: TGTGCCAGTAAACAAGTGGAAAGAGGAGTCCATGGCTACACCTTC.

J is TRBJ1-2 and V is TRBV7-2, with no clear D. Per the germline V gene, CDR1 is SGHTA and CDR2 is FQGNSA. The length of the CDR3 is 14 residues. Trimming cost V 5 bases and J 8 bases, with 18 bases left between them. CDR3 amino acids: CASSHPDSRGGYTF. The CDR3 DNA sequence: TGTGCCAGCAGCCATCCGGACTCCCGCGGCGGCTACACCTTC.

J is TRBJ1-2 and V is TRBV27, with D possibly matching TRBD1 (6 bases). The CDR3 runs 15 residues. From germline, CDR1 is MNHEY and CDR2 SMNVEV (reference sequence). Trimming took 2 bases from V and 10 from J, leaving 20 bases between them. CDR3 nucleotides: TGTGCCAGCAGTTTAAAAGGGGGTTGGGGCTTGAACTACACCTTC. Its protein product is CASSLKGGWGLNYTF.